The T cell receptor (beta chain) under discussion was sequenced for a study of graft-versus-host responses after intestinal transplantation. The table came from immunoSEQ multiplex PCR; TCRdb's copy has only in-frame clones and leaves some out. The sample consists of some 13,000 clones, about 74% of them appearing once. Graft tissue processing released intraepithelial and lamina propria lymphocytes. The source was ileum tissue, collected 16 days after intestinal transplant. This TCR was recovered from a human patient who received an intestinal transplant, so some T cells may come from the graft donor.

This chain's CDR3 is CASSQDLSGGYNEQFF. CDR3 coding DNA: TGCGCCAGCAGCCAAGATCTAAGCGGGGGCTACAATGAGCAGTTCTTC. The rearrangement uses TRBV4-3 and TRBJ2-1; 8 bases fit TRBD2. V lost 0 bases and J lost 3; bases outside the gene matches: 4. This CDR3 has 16 residues. The germline gives CDR1 LGHNA, CDR2 YSLEER.